The 13 T cell receptor beta chains listed next were all sequenced from one sample in a study of PD-L1 blockade in urothelial cancer. The method was immunoSEQ multiplex PCR; TCRdb's version includes in-frame clones alone and lacks a portion of them. The table lists some 54,000 clones, approximately 87% of them singletons. The source was PBMCs, collected around atezolizumab (anti-PD-L1) treatment. The receptor source for this set is a man between 35 and 55 years old with urothelial cancer.

The chain uses TRBV7-3 and TRBJ2-7; 7 positions match TRBD2. Trimming removed 0 bases from V and 7 bases from J; junction bases left unmatched: 6. CDR1 is SGHTA and CDR2 is FQGTGA in the germline V gene. The CDR3 length is 14 residues. As DNA, the CDR3 is TGTGCCAGCAGCTTAACGGGAGGCGGGGGAGAGCAGTACTTC. Amino acids: CASSLTGGGGEQYF.

The J gene is TRBJ1-4, the V gene TRBV4-1, with D possibly TRBD1 on 5 matching bases. The CDR3 spans 16 residues. In germline, CDR1 is MGHRA, CDR2 YSYEKL. V lost 2 bases to trimming and J lost 1 base, with 11 bases between them. The chain's CDR3 is CASSQRLGGTNEKLFF. The DNA of the CDR3 is TGCGCCAGCAGCCAACGTCTGGGGGGAACTAATGAAAAACTGTTTTTT.

The chain joins TRBV5-5 to TRBJ1-5; 8 bases are shared with TRBD1. Trimming cost V 4 bases and J 4 bases; bases outside gene matches: 22. The CDR3 covers 20 residues. In germline, CDR1 is SGHKS, CDR2 YYEKEE (reference sequence). DNA for the CDR3: TGTGCCAGCAGCCCGGACGGGATGACAGGGGCAAATCGAGGAAATCAGCCCCAGCATTTT. It codes for CASSPDGMTGANRGNQPQHF.

The CDR3 sequence is CASSDRGQDGYTF. DNA for the CDR3: TGTGCCAGCAGTGACAGGGGGCAAGATGGCTACACCTTC. The V call is TRBV6-6, the J call TRBJ1-2; 10 nucleotides line up with TRBD1. With 5 bases clipped from V and 6 bases from J, the junction kept 3 bases outside the gene matches. Germline CDR1 reads MNHNY; CDR2 reads SVGAGI (reference sequence). The CDR3 contains 13 residues.

The chain employs TRBV25-1 and TRBJ1-1; D ambiguous. Trimming stripped 5 bases from V and 0 bases from J, with 4 bases between. This CDR3 spans 12 amino acids. Looked up from germline, CDR1 is MGHDK and CDR2 is SYGVNS. Here the CDR3 reads CASSNMNTEAFF. CDR3 nucleotides: TGTGCCAGCAGTAACATGAACACTGAAGCTTTCTTT.

This clone was picked up one time. The chain joins TRBV6-6 to TRBJ2-7, with TRBD2 as a possible D gene (6 bases). Germline V gene data show CDR1 as MNHNY and CDR2 as SVGAGI (reference sequence). Trimming shortened V by 6 bases and J by 4 bases, and 10 bases separated the two germline ends. The CDR3 totals 12 residues. CDR3 loop: CASSRDWYEQYF. The CDR3 coding sequence is TGTGCCAGCAGCCGGGACTGGTACGAGCAGTACTTC.

The V gene is TRBV5-1, the J gene TRBJ2-7; 8 nucleotides align to TRBD1. Germline loops: CDR1 SGHRS, CDR2 YFSETQ. V lost 3 bases to trimming and J lost 3 bases; unmatched junction nucleotides: 2. The CDR3 covers 13 residues. The CDR3 region has the DNA TGCGCCAGCAGCTGGGACAGGAACTACGAGCAGTACTTC. Translation: CASSWDRNYEQYF.

The rearrangement joins TRBV28 to TRBJ2-1; TRBD1 might be the D (6 bases). V was pared by 5 bases and J by 8 bases, with 16 bases between. Germline loops: CDR1 MDHEN, CDR2 SYDVKM. There are 14 residues in the CDR3. The CDR3 reads CASSLQGIIHEQFF. As DNA, the CDR3 is TGTGCCAGCAGTCTACAGGGTATTATCCATGAGCAGTTCTTC.

Of note for this clone: One junction end does not reproduce the germline sequence, and a read error may be involved. The V and J genes are TRBV7-7 and TRBJ1-2, with D tentatively TRBD1 (6 bases). There are 15 residues in the CDR3. Per the germline V gene, CDR1 is SSHAT and CDR2 is FNYEAQ (reference sequence). The CDR3 reads CASSCRQEPYYGYTF. The CDR3 DNA reads TGTGCTAGCAGCTGCCGACAGGAGCCCTACTATGGCTACACCTTC.

The genes are TRBV15 and TRBJ2-7; 7 bases map to TRBD2. This CDR3 is built from 14 residues. Trimming at V came to 5 bases and at J to 5 bases, leaving 9 bases not matched to a gene. CDR1 LNHNV and CDR2 YYDKDF come from the germline V gene (reference sequence). Here the CDR3 reads CATSLVGGSHEQYF. CDR3 DNA: TGTGCCACCAGCCTCGTCGGGGGGAGTCACGAGCAGTACTTC.

As DNA, the CDR3 is TGTGCCAGCAGCCCATCGGTGAGCGGGACTACCGGGGAGCTGTTTTTT. It is translated as CASSPSVSGTTGELFF. V gene TRBV7-9 combines with J gene TRBJ2-2; 7 bases fit TRBD2. J lost 5 bases, V lost 5 bases, and 11 bases had no gene match. The germline CDR1 and CDR2 sequences are SEHNR and FQNEAQ (reference sequence). This CDR3 is 16 amino acids long.

V and J are TRBV7-9 and TRBJ2-7; 8 nucleotides line up with TRBD2. The CDR3 has 17 amino acids. Losses at the gene ends were 2 bases for V and 6 bases for J; bases not matched to a gene: 15. Per the germline V gene, CDR1 is SEHNR and CDR2 is FQNEAQ (reference sequence). The CDR3 here is CASSLRVSGLDYSEQYF. The CDR3 DNA reads TGTGCCAGCAGCTTACGGGTGTCGGGACTAGACTACAGCGAGCAGTACTTC.

V is TRBV9 and J is TRBJ2-3; TRBD2 matches at 10 bases. This CDR3 is 16 amino acids long. Germline-derived CDR1 and CDR2 are SGDLS and YYNGEE. Unmatched junction bases numbered 7, after V lost 4 bases and J lost 2 bases. The CDR3 sequence is CASSHQLAGITDTQYF. The CDR3 coding sequence is TGTGCCAGCAGCCACCAACTAGCGGGGATCACAGATACGCAGTATTTT.